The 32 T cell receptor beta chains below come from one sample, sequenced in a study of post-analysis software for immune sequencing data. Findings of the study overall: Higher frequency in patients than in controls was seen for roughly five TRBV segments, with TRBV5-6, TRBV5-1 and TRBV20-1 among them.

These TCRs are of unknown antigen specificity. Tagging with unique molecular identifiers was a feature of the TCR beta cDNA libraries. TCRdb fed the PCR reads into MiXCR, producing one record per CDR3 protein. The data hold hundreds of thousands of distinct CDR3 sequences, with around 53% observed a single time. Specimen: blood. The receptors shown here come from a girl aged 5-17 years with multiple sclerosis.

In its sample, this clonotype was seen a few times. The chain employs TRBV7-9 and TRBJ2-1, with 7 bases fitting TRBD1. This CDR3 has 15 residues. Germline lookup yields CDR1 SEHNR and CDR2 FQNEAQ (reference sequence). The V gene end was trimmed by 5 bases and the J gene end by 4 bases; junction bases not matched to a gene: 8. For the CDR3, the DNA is TGTGCCAGCAGCCTCGTTCCCAGGGGGTACAATGAGCAGTTCTTC. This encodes CASSLVPRGYNEQFF.

The CDR3 DNA reads as TGTGCCATCAGTGGTATCGGGGCAAGTGCACCTAGCTCCTACAATGAGCAGTTCTTC. The encoded protein is CAISGIGASAPSSYNEQFF. The rearrangement uses TRBV10-3 and TRBJ2-1, with D perhaps matching TRBD1 or TRBD2 (5 bases each). CDR1 and CDR2 (germline): ENHRY, SYGVKD. The CDR3 consists of 19 residues. The V gene lost 4 bases and the J gene lost 0 bases, with 22 bases spanning the gap.

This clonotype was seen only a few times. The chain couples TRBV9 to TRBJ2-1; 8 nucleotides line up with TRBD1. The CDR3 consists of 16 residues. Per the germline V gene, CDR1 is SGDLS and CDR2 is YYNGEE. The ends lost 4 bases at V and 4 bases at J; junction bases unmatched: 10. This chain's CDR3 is CASSNRPGGAYNEQFF. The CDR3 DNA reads TGTGCCAGCAGCAATCGGCCAGGGGGCGCTTACAATGAGCAGTTCTTC.

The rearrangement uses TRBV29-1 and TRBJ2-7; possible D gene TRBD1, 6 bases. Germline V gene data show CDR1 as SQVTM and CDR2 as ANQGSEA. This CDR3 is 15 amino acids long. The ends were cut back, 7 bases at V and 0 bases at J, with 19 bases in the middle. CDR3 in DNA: TGCAGCGCCACAGGGATTAGCGCCCGCTCCTACGAGCAGTACTTC. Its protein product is CSATGISARSYEQYF.

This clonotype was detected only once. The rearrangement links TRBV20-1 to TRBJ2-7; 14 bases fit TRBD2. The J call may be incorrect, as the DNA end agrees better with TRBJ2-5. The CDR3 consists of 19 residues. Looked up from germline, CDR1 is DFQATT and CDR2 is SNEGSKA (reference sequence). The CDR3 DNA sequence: TGCAGTGCTAGAGGACTAGCGGGAGGGACATTAGGAGAGTTGGGGACCCAGTACTTC. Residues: CSARGLAGGTLGELGTQYF.

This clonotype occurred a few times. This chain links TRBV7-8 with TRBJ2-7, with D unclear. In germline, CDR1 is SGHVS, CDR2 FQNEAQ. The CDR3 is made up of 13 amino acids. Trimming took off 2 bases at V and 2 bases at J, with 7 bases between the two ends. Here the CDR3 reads CASSLRSAYEQYF. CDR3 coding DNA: TGTGCCAGCAGCTTAAGGTCCGCCTACGAGCAGTACTTC.

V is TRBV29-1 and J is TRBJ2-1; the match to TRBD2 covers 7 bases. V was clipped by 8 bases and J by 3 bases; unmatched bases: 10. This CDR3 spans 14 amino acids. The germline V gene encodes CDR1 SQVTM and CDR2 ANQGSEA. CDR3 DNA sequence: TGCAGCTCTTGTAGGGGCGGGAGCTACAATGAGCAGTTCTTC. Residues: CSSCRGGSYNEQFF.

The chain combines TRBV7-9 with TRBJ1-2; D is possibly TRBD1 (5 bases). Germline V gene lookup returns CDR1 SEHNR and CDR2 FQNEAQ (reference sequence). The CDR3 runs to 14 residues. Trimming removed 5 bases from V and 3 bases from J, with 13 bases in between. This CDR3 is CASSLRDGDYGYTF. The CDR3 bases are TGTGCCAGCAGCCTACGGGACGGGGACTATGGCTACACCTTC. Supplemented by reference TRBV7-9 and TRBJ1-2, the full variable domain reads DTGVSQNPRHKITKRGQNVTFRCDPISEHNRLYWYRQTLGQGPEFLTYFQNEAQLEKSRLLSDRFSAERPKGSFSTLEIQRTEQGDSAMYLCASSLRDGDYGYTFGSGTRLTVV.

CDR3 nucleotide sequence: TGTGCCAGCAGCCGCCTTGCGACCCCTGGGGCCAACGTCCTGACTTTC. Amino acid sequence: CASSRLATPGANVLTF. The rearrangement uses TRBV7-9 and TRBJ2-6; D gene uncertain. Trimming removed 5 bases at V and 2 bases at J, with 13 bases between. The germline gives CDR1 SEHNR, CDR2 FQNEAQ (reference sequence). This CDR3 spans 16 amino acids.

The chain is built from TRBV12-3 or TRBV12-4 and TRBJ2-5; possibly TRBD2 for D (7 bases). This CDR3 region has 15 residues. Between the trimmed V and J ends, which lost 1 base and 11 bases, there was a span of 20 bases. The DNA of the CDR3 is TGTGCCAGCAGTTTAGTTGGGGGGGCCTGGAATGAGCAGTACTTC. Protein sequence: CASSLVGGAWNEQYF.

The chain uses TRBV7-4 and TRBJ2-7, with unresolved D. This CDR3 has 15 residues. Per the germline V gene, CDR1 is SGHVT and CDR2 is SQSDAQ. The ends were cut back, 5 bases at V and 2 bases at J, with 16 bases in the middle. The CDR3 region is CASSRSWTEPYEQYF. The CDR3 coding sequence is TGTGCCAGCAGCCGATCGTGGACGGAGCCCTACGAGCAGTACTTC.

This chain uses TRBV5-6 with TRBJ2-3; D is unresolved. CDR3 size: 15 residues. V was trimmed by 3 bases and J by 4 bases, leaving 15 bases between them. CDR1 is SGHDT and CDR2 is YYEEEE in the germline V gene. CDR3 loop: CASSSAAGLSDTQYF. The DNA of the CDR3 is TGTGCCAGCAGCTCCGCCGCCGGGCTTTCAGATACGCAGTATTTT.

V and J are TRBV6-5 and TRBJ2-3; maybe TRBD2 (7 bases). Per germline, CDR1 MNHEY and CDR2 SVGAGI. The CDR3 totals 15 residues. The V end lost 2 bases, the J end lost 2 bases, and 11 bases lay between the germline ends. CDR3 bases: TGTGCCAGCAGTTACGGGGGGGCGACCACAGATACGCAGTATTTT. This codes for CASSYGGATTDTQYF.

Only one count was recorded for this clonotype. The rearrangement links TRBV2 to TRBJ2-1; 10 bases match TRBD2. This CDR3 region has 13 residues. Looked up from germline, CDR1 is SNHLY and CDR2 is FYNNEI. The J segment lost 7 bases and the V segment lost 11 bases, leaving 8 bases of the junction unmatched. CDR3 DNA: TGTGCCGCGGCTAGCGGGAGAGTTAATGAGCAGTTCTTC. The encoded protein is CAAASGRVNEQFF.

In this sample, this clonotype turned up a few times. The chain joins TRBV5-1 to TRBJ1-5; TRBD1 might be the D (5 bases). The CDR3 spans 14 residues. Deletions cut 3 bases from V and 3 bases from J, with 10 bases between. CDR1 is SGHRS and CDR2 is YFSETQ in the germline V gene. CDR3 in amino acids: CASSSAGLNQPQHF. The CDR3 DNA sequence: TGCGCCAGCAGCTCCGCAGGGCTCAATCAGCCCCAGCATTTT. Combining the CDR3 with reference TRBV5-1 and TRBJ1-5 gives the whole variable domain KAGVTQTPRYLIKTRGQQVTLSCSPISGHRSVSWYQQTPGQGLQFLFEYFSETQRNKGNFPGRFSGRQFSNSRSEMNVSTLELGDSALYLCASSSAGLNQPQHFGDGTRLSIL.

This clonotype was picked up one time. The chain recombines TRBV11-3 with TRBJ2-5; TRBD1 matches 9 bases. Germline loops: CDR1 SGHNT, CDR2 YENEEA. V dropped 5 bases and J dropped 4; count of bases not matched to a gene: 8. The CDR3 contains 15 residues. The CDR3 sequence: CASSLSPDRGETQYF. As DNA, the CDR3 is TGTGCCAGCAGCCTATCTCCGGACAGGGGAGAGACCCAGTACTTC.

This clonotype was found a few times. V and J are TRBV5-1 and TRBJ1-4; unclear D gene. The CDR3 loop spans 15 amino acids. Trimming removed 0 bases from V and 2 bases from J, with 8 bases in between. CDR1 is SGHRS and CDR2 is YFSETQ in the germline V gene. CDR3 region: CASSLGASTNEKLFF. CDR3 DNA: TGCGCCAGCAGCTTGGGGGCATCTACTAATGAAAAACTGTTTTTT.

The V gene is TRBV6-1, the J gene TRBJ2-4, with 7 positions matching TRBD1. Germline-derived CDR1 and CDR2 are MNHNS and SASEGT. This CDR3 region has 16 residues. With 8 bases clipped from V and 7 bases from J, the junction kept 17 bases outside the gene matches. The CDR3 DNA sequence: TGTGCCAGCGGGATCGTAGACAGGACACAGGGGAACATTCAGTACTTC. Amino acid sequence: CASGIVDRTQGNIQYF.

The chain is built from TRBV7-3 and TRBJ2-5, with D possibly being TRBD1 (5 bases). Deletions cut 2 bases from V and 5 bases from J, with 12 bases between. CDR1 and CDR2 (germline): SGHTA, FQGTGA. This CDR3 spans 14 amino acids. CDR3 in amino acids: CASSLAGIGETQYF. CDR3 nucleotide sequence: TGTGCCAGCAGCTTAGCAGGGATTGGGGAGACCCAGTACTTC. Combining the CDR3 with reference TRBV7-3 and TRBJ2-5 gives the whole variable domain GAGVSQTPSNKVTEKGKYVELRCDPISGHTALYWYRQSLGQGPEFLIYFQGTGAADDSGLPNDRFFAVRPEGSVSTLKIQRTERGDSAVYLCASSLAGIGETQYFGPGTRLLVL.

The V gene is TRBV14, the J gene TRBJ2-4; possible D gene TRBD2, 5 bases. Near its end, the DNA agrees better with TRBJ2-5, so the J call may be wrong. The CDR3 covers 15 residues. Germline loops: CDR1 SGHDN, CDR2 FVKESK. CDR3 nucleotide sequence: TGTGCCAGCAGCCAAGAACAGCTTGGAGGAGAGACCCAGTACTTC. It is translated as CASSQEQLGGETQYF.

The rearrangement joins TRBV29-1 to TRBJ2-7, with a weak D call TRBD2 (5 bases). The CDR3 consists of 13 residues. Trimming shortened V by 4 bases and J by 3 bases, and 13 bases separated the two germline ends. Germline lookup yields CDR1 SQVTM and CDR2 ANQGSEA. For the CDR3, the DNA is TGCAGCGTTGGGAGGCAGTTCGACTACGAGCAGTACTTC. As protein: CSVGRQFDYEQYF.

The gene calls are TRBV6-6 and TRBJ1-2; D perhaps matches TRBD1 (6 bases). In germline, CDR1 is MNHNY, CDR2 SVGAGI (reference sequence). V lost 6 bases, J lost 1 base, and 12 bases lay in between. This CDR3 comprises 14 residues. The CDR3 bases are TGTGCCAGCAGATCACCAGGGGTTAACTATGGCTACACCTTC. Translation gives CASRSPGVNYGYTF.

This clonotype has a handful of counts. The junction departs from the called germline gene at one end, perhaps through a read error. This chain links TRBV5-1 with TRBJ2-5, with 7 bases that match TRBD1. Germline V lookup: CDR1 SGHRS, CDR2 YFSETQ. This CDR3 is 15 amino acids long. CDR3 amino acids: CASRGDRWYQETRYF. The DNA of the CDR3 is TGCGCCAGCAGGGGGGACAGATGGTACCAAGAGACCCGGTACTTC.

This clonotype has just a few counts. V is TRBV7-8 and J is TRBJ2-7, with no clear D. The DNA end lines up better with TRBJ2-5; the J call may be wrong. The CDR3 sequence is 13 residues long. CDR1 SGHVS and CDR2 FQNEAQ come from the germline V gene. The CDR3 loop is CASSFVSQETQYF. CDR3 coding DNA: TGTGCCAGCAGCTTCGTCAGTCAAGAGACCCAGTACTTC.

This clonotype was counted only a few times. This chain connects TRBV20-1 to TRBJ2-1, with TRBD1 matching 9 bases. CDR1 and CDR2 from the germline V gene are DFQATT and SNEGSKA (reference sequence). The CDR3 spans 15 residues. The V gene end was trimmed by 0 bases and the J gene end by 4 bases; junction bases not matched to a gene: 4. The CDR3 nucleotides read TGCAGTGCTAGAGATTTAGGACAGGGGTACAATGAGCAGTTCTTC. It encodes CSARDLGQGYNEQFF.

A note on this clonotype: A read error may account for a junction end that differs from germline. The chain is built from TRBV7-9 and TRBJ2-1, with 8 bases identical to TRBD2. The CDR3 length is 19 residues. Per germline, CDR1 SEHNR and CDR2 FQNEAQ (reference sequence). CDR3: CASSLAPFTSGVQDNEQFF. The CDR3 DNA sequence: TGTGCCAGCAGCCTAGCCCCGTTTACTAGCGGAGTTCAGGACAATGAGCAGTTCTTC. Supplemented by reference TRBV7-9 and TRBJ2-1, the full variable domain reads DTGVSQNPRHKITKRGQNVTFRCDPISEHNRLYWYRQTLGQGPEFLTYFQNEAQLEKSRLLSDRFSAERPKGSFSTLEIQRTEQGDSAMYLCASSLAPFTSGVQDNEQFFGPGTRLTVL.

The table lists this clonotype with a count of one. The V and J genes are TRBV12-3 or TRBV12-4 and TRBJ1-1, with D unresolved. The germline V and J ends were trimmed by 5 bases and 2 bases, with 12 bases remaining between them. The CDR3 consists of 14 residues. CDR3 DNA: TGTGCCAGCAGTGCCTTCCCGGGAAACACTGAAGCTTTCTTT. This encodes CASSAFPGNTEAFF.

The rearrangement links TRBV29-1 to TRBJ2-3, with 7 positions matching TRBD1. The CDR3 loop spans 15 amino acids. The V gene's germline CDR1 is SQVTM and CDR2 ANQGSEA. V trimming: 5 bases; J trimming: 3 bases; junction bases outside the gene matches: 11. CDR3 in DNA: TGCAGCGTTCTAGCCAGGGGGAGTATAACAGATACGCAGTATTTT. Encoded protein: CSVLARGSITDTQYF.

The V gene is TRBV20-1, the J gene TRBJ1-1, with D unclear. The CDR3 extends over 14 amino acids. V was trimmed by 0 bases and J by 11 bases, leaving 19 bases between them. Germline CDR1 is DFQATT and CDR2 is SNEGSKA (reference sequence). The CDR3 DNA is TGCAGTGCTAGAGACGCCGGGCAAAGGGCCCGCGCTTTCTTT. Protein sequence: CSARDAGQRARAFF.

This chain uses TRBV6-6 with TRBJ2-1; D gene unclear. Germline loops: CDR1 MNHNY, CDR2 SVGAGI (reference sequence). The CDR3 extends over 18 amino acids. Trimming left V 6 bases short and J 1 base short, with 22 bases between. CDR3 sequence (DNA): TGTGCCAGCAGGGTTCTGGACCCAGGACCCGCTTCCTACAATGAGCAGTTCTTC. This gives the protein CASRVLDPGPASYNEQFF.

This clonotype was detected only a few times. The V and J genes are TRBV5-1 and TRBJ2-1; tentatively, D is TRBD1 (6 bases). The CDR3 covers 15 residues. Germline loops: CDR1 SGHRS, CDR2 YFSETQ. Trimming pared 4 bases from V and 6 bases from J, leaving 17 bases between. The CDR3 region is CASSTSQGGSNEQFF. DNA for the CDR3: TGCGCCAGCAGCACCTCCCAAGGGGGAAGCAATGAGCAGTTCTTC.

CDR3 amino acids: CAISGGVGLMEQFF. The CDR3 DNA sequence: TGTGCCATCAGTGGAGGGGTCGGATTGATGGAGCAGTTCTTC. The chain joins TRBV10-3 to TRBJ2-1; D may be TRBD1 or TRBD2 (5 bases each). Deletions cut 4 bases from V and 10 bases from J, with 17 bases between. Germline V lookup: CDR1 ENHRY, CDR2 SYGVKD. This CDR3 has 14 residues.